The clone carrying this TCR beta chain showed up many times. These data belong to a study of Graves' ophthalmopathy and Graves' hyperthyroidism. Amplifying from RNA transcripts, the study obtained TCR beta CDR3 regions. The first-round RT-PCR employed HTBI primers together with the Qiagen OneStep RT-PCR kit. A multiplex PCR was then performed as the second round. MiXCR, run by TCRdb on the multiplex PCR reads, gives a single entry per CDR3 protein. The table lists some 350,000 distinct CDR3 sequences, about a sixth of them singletons. CDR1 is LNHDA and CDR2 is SQIVND in the germline V gene (reference sequence). V was cut by 2 bases and J by 0 bases, with 11 bases left in between. CDR3 length: 16 amino acids.

The TCR comes from an adult woman with stable Graves' hyperthyroidism. Sequenced: peripheral blood. This sequence joins TRBV19 and TRBJ1-3, with D tentatively TRBD1 (6 bases). Here the CDR3 DNA reads TGTGCCAGTAGTATACCGGACAGTAGCTCTGGAAACACCATATATTTT. Its translation: CASSIPDSSSGNTIYF. Full variable domain (outside the CDR3, taken from reference TRBV19 and TRBJ1-3): DGGITQSPKYLFRKEGQNVTLSCEQNLNHDAMYWYRQDPGQGLRLIYYSQIVNDFQKGDIAEGYSVSREKKESFPLTVTSAQKNPTAFYLCASSIPDSSSGNTIYFGEGSWLTVV.